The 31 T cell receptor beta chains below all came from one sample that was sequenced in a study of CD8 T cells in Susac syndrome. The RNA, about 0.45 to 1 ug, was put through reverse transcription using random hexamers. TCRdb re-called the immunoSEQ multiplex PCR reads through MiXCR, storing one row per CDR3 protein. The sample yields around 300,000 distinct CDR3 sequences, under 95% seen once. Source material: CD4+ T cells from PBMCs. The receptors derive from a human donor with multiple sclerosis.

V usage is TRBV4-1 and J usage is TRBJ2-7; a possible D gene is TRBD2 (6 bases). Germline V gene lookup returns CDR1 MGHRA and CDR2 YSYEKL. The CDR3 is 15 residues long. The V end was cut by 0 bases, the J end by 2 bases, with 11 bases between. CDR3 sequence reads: CASSQELATAYEQYF. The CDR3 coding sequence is TGCGCCAGCAGCCAAGAACTAGCTACGGCCTACGAGCAGTACTTC.

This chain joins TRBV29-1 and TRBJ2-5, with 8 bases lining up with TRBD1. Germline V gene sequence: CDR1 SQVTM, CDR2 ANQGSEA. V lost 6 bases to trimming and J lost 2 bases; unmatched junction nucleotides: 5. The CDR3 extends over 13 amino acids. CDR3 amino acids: CSVQQGGQETQYF. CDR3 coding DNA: TGCAGCGTACAACAGGGGGGTCAAGAGACCCAGTACTTC.

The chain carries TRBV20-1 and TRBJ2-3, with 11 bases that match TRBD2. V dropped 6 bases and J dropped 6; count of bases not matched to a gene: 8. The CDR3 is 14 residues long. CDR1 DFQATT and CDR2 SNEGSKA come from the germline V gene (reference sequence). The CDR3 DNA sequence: TGCAGTGCCTTACCGGGACTAGCGGCCGATACGCAGTATTTT. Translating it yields CSALPGLAADTQYF.

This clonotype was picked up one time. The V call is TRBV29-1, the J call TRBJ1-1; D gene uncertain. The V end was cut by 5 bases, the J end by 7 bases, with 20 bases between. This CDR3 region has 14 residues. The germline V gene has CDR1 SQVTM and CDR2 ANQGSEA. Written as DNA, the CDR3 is TGCAGCGTTTTACAGCTCCCCGAACGGGATGAAGCTTTCTTT. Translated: CSVLQLPERDEAFF.

The CDR3 reads CASSQARTSGGDTQYF. CDR3 sequence (DNA): TGTGCCAGCAGCCAAGCCCGGACTAGCGGGGGTGATACGCAGTATTTT. The V and J genes are TRBV4-2 and TRBJ2-3, with TRBD2 matching 13 bases. Germline loops: CDR1 LGHNA, CDR2 YNFKEQ. CDR3 size: 16 residues. V trimming: 1 base; J trimming: 6 bases; junction bases outside the gene matches: 4.

The CDR3 DNA follows: TGTGCCAGCAGCCCTAGCGGGAGCGTCAACTCCTACAATGAGCAGTTCTTC. Its protein product is CASSPSGSVNSYNEQFF. The chain carries TRBV3-1 and TRBJ2-1, with 10 nucleotides matching TRBD2. This CDR3 is built from 17 residues. Trimming removed 4 bases from V and 0 bases from J; junction bases left unmatched: 6. Germline V gives CDR1 LGHDT, CDR2 YNNKEL (reference sequence).

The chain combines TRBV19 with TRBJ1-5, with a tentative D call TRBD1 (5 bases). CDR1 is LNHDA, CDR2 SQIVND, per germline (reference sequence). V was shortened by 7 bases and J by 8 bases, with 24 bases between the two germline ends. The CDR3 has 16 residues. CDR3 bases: TGTGCCAGTACCAAGAGGGACGGTGCGGTGGTGGAGCCCCAGCATTTT. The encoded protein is CASTKRDGAVVEPQHF.

The CDR3 spells CASSLAGTRREQYF. The CDR3 bases are TGTGCCAGCAGCTTAGCGGGGACTCGCCGGGAGCAGTACTTC. The chain couples TRBV7-2 to TRBJ2-7; perhaps TRBD2 as D (6 bases). The CDR3 loop spans 14 amino acids. The V and J ends lost 0 bases and 7 bases respectively, with 13 bases between them. CDR1 and CDR2 (germline): SGHTA, FQGNSA.

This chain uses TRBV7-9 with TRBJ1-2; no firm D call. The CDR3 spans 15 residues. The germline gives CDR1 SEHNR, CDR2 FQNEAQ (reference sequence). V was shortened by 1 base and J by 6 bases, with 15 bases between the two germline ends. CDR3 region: CASSLVYSSGHGYTF. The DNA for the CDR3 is TGTGCCAGCAGCTTAGTCTACTCGAGTGGACATGGCTACACCTTC.

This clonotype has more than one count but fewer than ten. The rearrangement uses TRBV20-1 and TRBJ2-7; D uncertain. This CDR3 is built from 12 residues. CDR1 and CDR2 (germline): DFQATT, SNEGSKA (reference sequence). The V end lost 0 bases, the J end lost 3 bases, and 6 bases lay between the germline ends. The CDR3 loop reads CSARDQGYEQYF. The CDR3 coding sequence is TGCAGTGCTAGAGATCAAGGCTACGAGCAGTACTTC.

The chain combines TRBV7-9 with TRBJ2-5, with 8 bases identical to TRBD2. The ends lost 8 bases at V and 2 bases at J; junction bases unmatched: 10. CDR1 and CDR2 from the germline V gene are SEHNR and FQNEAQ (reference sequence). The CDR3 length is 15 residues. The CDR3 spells CASQPHGTRQETQYF. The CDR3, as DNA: TGTGCCAGCCAACCACACGGGACTAGACAAGAGACCCAGTACTTC.

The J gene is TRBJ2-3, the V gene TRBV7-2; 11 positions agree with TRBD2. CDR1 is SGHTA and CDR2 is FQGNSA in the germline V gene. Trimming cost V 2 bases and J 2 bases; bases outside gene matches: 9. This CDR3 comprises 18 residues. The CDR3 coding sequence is TGTGCCAGCAGCTTACTCGGGATAGCGGGAGGGCTCACAGATACGCAGTATTTT. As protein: CASSLLGIAGGLTDTQYF.

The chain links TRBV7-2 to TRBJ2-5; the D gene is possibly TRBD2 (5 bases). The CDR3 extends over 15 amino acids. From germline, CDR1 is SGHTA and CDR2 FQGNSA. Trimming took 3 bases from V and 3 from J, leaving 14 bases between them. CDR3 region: CASSFRLTTEETQYF. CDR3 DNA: TGTGCCAGCAGCTTTCGACTAACCACCGAAGAGACCCAGTACTTC.

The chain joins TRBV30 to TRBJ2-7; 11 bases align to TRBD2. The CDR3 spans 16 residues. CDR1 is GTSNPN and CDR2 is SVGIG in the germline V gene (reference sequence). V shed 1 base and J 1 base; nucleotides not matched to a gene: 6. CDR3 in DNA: TGTGCCTGGAGTGCCCGGACTAGCGGGCCTTCCTACGAGCAGTACTTC. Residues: CAWSARTSGPSYEQYF.

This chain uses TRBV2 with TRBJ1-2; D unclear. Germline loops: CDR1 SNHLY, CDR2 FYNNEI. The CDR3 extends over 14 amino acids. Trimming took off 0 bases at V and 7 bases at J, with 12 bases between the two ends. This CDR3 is CASSEAAVRGGYTF. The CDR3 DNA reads TGTGCCAGCAGTGAAGCGGCAGTTCGTGGTGGCTACACCTTC.

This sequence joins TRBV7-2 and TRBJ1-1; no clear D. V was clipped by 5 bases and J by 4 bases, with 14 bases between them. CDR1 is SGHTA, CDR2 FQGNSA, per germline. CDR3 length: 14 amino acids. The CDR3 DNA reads TGTGCCAGCAGCCTGGGTGCCGTGGGCACTGAAGCTTTCTTT. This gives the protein CASSLGAVGTEAFF. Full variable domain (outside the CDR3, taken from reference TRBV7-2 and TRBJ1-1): GAGVSQSPSNKVTEKGKDVELRCDPISGHTALYWYRQSLGQGLEFLIYFQGNSAPDKSGLPSDRFSAERTGGSVSTLTIQRTQQEDSAVYLCASSLGAVGTEAFFGQGTRLTVV.

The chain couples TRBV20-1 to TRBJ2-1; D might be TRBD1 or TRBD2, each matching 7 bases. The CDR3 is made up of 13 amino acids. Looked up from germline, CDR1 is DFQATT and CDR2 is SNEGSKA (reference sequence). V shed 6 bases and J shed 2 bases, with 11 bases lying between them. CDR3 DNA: TGCAGTGCCAGGGGGGGAACCTACAATGAGCAGTTCTTC. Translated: CSARGGTYNEQFF.

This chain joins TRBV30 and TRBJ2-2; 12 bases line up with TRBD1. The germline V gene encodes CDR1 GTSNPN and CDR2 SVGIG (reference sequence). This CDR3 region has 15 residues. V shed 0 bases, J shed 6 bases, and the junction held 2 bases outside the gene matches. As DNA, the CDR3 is TGTGCCTGGAGTGTAGGGACAGGGGGCGCCGGGGAGCTGTTTTTT. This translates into CAWSVGTGGAGELFF.

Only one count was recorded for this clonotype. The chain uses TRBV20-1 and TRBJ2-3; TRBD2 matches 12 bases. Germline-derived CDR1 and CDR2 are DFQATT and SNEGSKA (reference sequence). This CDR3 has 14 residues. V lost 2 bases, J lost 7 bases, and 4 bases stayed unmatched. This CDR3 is CSARLAGGMNTQYF. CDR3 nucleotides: TGCAGTGCTAGACTAGCGGGAGGGATGAATACGCAGTATTTT.

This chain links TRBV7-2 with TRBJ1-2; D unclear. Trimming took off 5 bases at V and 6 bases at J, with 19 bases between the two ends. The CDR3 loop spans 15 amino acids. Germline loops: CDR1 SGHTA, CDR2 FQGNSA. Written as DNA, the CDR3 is TGTGCCAGCAGCCCGACTGGTCTGGAAGTGGATGGCTACACCTTC. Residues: CASSPTGLEVDGYTF.

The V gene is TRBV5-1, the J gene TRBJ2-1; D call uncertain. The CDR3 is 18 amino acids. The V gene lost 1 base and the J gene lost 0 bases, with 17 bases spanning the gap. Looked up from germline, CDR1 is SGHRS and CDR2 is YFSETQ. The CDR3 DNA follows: TGCGCCAGCAGCTTGTTTCCCTTGGCGGTTATCTCCTACAATGAGCAGTTCTTC. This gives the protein CASSLFPLAVISYNEQFF.

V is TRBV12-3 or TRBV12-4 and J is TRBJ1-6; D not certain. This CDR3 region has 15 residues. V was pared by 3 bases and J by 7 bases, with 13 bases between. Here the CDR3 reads CASSLLTPGNSPLHF. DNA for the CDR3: TGTGCCAGCAGTTTGCTGACCCCCGGAAATTCACCCCTCCACTTT.

This CDR3 reads CASSPNGVNTEAFF. CDR3 bases: TGTGCCAGTAGTCCTAACGGGGTGAACACTGAAGCTTTCTTT. This chain links TRBV19 with TRBJ1-1; D uncertain. V lost 5 bases and J lost 0, with 10 bases in between. This CDR3 region has 14 residues. Germline V CDR1 and CDR2: LNHDA, SQIVND (reference sequence). Drawing the rest from reference TRBV19 and TRBJ1-1, the complete variable domain is DGGITQSPKYLFRKEGQNVTLSCEQNLNHDAMYWYRQDPGQGLRLIYYSQIVNDFQKGDIAEGYSVSREKKESFPLTVTSAQKNPTAFYLCASSPNGVNTEAFFGQGTRLTVV.

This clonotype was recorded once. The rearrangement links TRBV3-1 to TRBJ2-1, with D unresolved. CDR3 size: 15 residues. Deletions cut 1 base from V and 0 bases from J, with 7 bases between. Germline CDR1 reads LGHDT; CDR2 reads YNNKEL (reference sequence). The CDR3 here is CASSQGYASYNEQFF. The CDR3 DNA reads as TGTGCCAGCAGCCAAGGGTACGCCTCCTACAATGAGCAGTTCTTC.

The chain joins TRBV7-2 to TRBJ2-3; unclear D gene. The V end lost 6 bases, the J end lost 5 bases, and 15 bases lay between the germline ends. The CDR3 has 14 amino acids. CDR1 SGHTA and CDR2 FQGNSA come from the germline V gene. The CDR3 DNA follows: TGTGCCAGCAGTACCGTATGGGCAGGAGATACGCAGTATTTT. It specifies CASSTVWAGDTQYF.

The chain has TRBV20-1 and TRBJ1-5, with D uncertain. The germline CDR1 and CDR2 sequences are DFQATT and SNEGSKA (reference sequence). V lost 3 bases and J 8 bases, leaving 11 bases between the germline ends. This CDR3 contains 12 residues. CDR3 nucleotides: TGCAGTGCTAGGGGAAGTTGGGAGCCCCAGCATTTT. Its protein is CSARGSWEPQHF.

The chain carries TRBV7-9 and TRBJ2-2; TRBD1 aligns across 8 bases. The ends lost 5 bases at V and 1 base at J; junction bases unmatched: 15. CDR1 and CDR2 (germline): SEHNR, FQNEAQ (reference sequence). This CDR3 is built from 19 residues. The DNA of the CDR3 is TGTGCCAGCAGCGGTTCTAGGGACAGGAGAATTGAGAACACCGGGGAGCTGTTTTTT. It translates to CASSGSRDRRIENTGELFF.

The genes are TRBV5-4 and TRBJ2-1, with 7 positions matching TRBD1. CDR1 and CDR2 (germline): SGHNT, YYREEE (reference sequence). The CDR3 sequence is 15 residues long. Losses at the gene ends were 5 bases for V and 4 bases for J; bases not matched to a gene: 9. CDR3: CASSFRQGRYNEQFF. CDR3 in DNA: TGTGCCAGCAGTTTCAGACAGGGCCGTTACAATGAGCAGTTCTTC.

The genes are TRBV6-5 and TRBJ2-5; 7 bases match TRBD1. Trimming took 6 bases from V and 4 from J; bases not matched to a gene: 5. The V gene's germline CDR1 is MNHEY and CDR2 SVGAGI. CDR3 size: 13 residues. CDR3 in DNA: TGTGCCAGCAGAACAGGGGTTGGAGAGACCCAGTACTTC. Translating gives CASRTGVGETQYF.

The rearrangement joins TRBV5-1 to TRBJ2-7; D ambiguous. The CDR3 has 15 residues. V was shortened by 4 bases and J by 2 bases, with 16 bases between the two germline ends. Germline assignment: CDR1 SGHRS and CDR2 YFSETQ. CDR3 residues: CASSPGGARTYEQYF. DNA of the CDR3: TGCGCCAGCAGCCCGGGTGGCGCACGTACCTACGAGCAGTACTTC.

CDR3 protein: CATSDRTDTGELFF. In DNA, the CDR3 is TGTGCCACCAGTGATAGGACGGACACCGGGGAGCTGTTTTTT. The chain couples TRBV24-1 to TRBJ2-2; no clear D gene. This CDR3 has 14 residues. Germline CDR1 and CDR2: KGHDR and SFDVKD. V was shortened by 3 bases and J by 3 bases, with 7 bases between the two germline ends.